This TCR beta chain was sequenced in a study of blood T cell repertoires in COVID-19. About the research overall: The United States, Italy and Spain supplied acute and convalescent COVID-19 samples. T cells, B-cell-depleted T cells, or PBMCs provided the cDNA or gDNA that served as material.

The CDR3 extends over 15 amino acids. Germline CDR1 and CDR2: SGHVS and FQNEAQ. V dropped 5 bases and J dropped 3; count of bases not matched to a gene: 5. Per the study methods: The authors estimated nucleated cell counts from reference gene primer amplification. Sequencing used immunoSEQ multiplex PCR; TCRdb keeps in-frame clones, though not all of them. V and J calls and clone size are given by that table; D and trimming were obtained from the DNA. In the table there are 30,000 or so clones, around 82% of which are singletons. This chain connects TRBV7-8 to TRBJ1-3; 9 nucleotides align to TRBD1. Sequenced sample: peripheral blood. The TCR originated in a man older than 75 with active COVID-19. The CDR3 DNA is TGTGCCAGCAGCATAGGACAGGGGAATGGAAACACCATATATTTT. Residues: CASSIGQGNGNTIYF.